Shown below are 30 T cell receptor beta chains from a single sample sequenced in a study of tumor and adjacent non-tumor tissue in lung cancer. RNA was extracted from bulk tissue without any cell sorting. TCRbeta libraries were built with three rounds of nested PCR, modified from ARM-PCR. Using its own MiXCR run on the multiplex PCR reads, TCRdb lists one record per CDR3 protein. The repertoire consists of around 70,000 distinct CDR3 sequences, with just under 60% occurring once and the leading ten covering around 21%. The source material was lung tumor tissue. Receptor source: a man aged 50 or older with non-small cell lung cancer.

This chain links TRBV28 with TRBJ2-4; the D is unclear. The CDR3 has 14 amino acids. Germline V gene sequence: CDR1 MDHEN, CDR2 SYDVKM. V lost 4 bases, J lost 2 bases, and 9 bases lay in between. CDR3 loop: CASSSVETKNIQYF. CDR3 in DNA: TGTGCCAGCAGTTCGGTCGAAACCAAAAACATTCAGTACTTC.

On this clonotype: Just one base apart from a much larger clone, this may be a read error. The chain couples TRBV28 to TRBJ2-1; the D is unclear. V shed 6 bases and J shed 4 bases, with 10 bases lying between them. The CDR3 extends over 13 amino acids. Germline lookup yields CDR1 MDHEN and CDR2 SYDVKM. This chain's CDR3 is CASSLWGYNEQFF. In DNA form, the CDR3 reads TGTGCCAGCAGCCTCTGGGGTTACAATGAGCAGTTCTTC.

The V call is TRBV2, the J call TRBJ1-4; D not resolved. Germline V lookup: CDR1 SNHLY, CDR2 FYNNEI. CDR3 size: 17 residues. The ends were cut back, 3 bases at V and 8 bases at J, with 22 bases in the middle. The chain's CDR3 is CASSEESSEPVREKLFF. The CDR3 DNA reads as TGTGCCAGCAGTGAGGAGTCCTCAGAGCCGGTGAGAGAAAAACTGTTTTTT.

Ten or more counts support this clonotype. This chain connects TRBV28 to TRBJ2-3; D is undetermined. V shed 2 bases and J shed 0 bases, with 9 bases lying between them. From germline, CDR1 is MDHEN and CDR2 SYDVKM. This CDR3 spans 15 amino acids. The CDR3 loop reads CASSLIQGSTDTQYF. In DNA form, the CDR3 reads TGTGCCAGCAGTTTAATTCAAGGGAGCACAGATACGCAGTATTTT.

The chain joins TRBV7-9 to TRBJ2-7; TRBD1 matches at 8 bases. The CDR3 extends over 16 amino acids. The V and J ends lost 9 bases and 1 base, in that order; junction bases with no gene match: 14. Germline assignment: CDR1 SEHNR and CDR2 FQNEAQ (reference sequence). CDR3 sequence: CASSQGDRTGSYEQYF. The CDR3 region has the DNA TGTGCCAGTAGCCAGGGTGACCGGACAGGGTCCTACGAGCAGTACTTC.

Many counts were recorded for this clonotype. This chain uses TRBV5-1 with TRBJ2-1; 8 nucleotides match TRBD2. CDR3 length equals 13 residues. The V and J ends lost 1 base and 8 bases, in that order; junction bases with no gene match: 2. Per the germline V gene, CDR1 is SGHRS and CDR2 is YFSETQ. CDR3 in DNA: TGCGCCAGCAGCTTGAATAGCGGGGATGAGCAGTTCTTC. As protein: CASSLNSGDEQFF.

As concerns this clonotype: One junction end does not reproduce the germline sequence, and a read error may be involved. V usage is TRBV5-1 and J usage is TRBJ2-1; maybe TRBD1 (5 bases). The V gene's germline CDR1 is SGHRS and CDR2 YFSETQ. CDR3 length: 15 residues. For the CDR3, the DNA is TGCGCCAGCATCTTGAATCAGGGCTCCTACAATGAGCAGTTCTTC. It specifies CASILNQGSYNEQFF.

In regard to this clonotype: A read error may be the cause here, since a much bigger clone is one base away. The gene calls are TRBV10-3 and TRBJ2-7; 8 positions match TRBD2. Germline CDR1 reads ENHRY; CDR2 reads SYGVKD. The CDR3 extends over 11 amino acids. The DNA of the CDR3 is TGTGGCATCTCGGGGGGGTACGAGCAGTACTTC. Protein: CGISGGYEQYF.

A remark on this clonotype: Just one base apart from a much larger clone, this may be a read error. V and J are TRBV4-2 and TRBJ2-1; 13 nucleotides match TRBD2. Germline-derived CDR1 and CDR2 are LGHNA and YNFKEQ. This CDR3 region has 17 residues. The CDR3: CTSSQGLAGSSYNEQFF. The CDR3 DNA is TGTACCAGCAGCCAGGGACTAGCGGGATCTTCGTACAATGAGCAGTTCTTC.

A few counts support this clonotype. This rearrangement joins TRBV3-1 to TRBJ2-3; D uncertain. This CDR3 has 16 residues. The germline gives CDR1 LGHDT, CDR2 YNNKEL (reference sequence). The V end lost 0 bases, the J end lost 2 bases, and 12 bases lay between the germline ends. Written as DNA, the CDR3 is TGTGCCAGCAGCCAAGATCCGACCCCGTCCACAGATACGCAGTATTTT. Translation: CASSQDPTPSTDTQYF.

Points on this clonotype: The junction and the germline gene differ at one end; a read error may be behind it. The rearrangement links TRBV28 to TRBJ2-2; D perhaps matches TRBD1 (6 bases). In germline, CDR1 is MDHEN, CDR2 SYDVKM. The CDR3 length is 18 residues. CDR3 sequence (DNA): TGTGCCAGCAGTGTAGCAAGAGGGACACCTAAGGGCACCGGGGAACTGTTTTTT. Residues: CASSVARGTPKGTGELFF.

Notes on this clonotype: Sequence at one end of the junction differs from germline and may be a read error. This chain uses TRBV11-3 with TRBJ2-4; D might be TRBD1 (5 bases). The CDR3 consists of 18 residues. Germline CDR1 is SGHNT and CDR2 is YENEEA. CDR3 nucleotides: TGTGCCGGCAGCAAGATGAGACAGATACAATTAGCCAAAAACATTCAGTATTTC. It translates to CAGSKMRQIQLAKNIQYF.

This clonotype was observed at least ten times. The chain links TRBV4-1 to TRBJ2-7, with D unclear. The germline V gene encodes CDR1 MGHRA and CDR2 YSYEKL. The CDR3 is 19 residues long. V was trimmed by 7 bases and J by 3 bases, leaving 31 bases between them. CDR3 DNA sequence: TGCGCCAGCAAGGGCTCCCCGGGTTTGGTGCGAGTGGTTGGCTACGAGCAGTACTTC. Encoded protein: CASKGSPGLVRVVGYEQYF.

A note on this clonotype: One end of the junction does not line up with germline, which may come from a read error. The genes are TRBV24-1 and TRBJ2-6; the match to TRBD2 covers 7 bases. This CDR3 is built from 19 residues. Germline loops: CDR1 KGHDR, CDR2 SFDVKD. DNA for the CDR3: TGTGTCACCAGTGATACGGGGAGGGGATCCCCCTCTGGGGCCAACGTCCTGACTTTC. Translating it yields CVTSDTGRGSPSGANVLTF.

This chain uses TRBV7-9 with TRBJ2-3; no clear D gene. The CDR3 covers 11 residues. Germline V CDR1 and CDR2: SEHNR, FQNEAQ (reference sequence). V was pared by 8 bases and J by 0 bases, with 3 bases between. CDR3 coding DNA: TGTGCCAGCGACAGCACAGATACGCAGTATTTT. This gives the protein CASDSTDTQYF.

A remark on this clonotype: A much more abundant neighbour one base away suggests this may be a read error. The rearrangement joins TRBV28 to TRBJ1-6, with D perhaps TRBD1 (6 bases). The CDR3 totals 15 residues. The germline V gene has CDR1 MDHEN and CDR2 SYDVKM. CDR3 loop: CANSLPDRPNSPLHF. CDR3 nucleotides: TGTGCCAACAGTCTCCCGGACAGACCGAATTCACCCCTCCACTTT.

Regarding this clonotype: Given a much more abundant clone one base away, this may be a read error. This chain joins TRBV12-3 or TRBV12-4 and TRBJ2-1, with no clear D. The V end was cut by 6 bases, the J end by 3 bases, with 3 bases between. The CDR3 is 11 residues long. CDR3 DNA: TGTGCCAGCAGCGTCTACAATGAGCAGTTCTTC. Translation gives CASSVYNEQFF.

On this clonotype: A much larger clonotype is one base distant, so this may be a read error. The chain has TRBV2 and TRBJ2-2; no definite D call. CDR1 SNHLY and CDR2 FYNNEI come from the germline V gene. Trimming removed 7 bases from V and 6 bases from J, with 21 bases in between. The CDR3 is 16 amino acids. The CDR3 bases are TGTGCCAGCACATCGGATTTGCAGGTGGGGTCCGGGGAGCTGTTTTTT. Translation: CASTSDLQVGSGELFF.

Notes on this clonotype: Sequence at one end of the junction differs from germline and may be a read error. The chain joins TRBV12-3 or TRBV12-4 to TRBJ2-3; 9 nucleotides align to TRBD2. This CDR3 contains 17 residues. The chain's CDR3 is CANSLGEGGGATDTQYF. In nucleotides, the CDR3 is TGTGCCAACAGTTTAGGGGAGGGCGGGGGGGCCACAGATACACAGTATTTT.

This clonotype was picked up many times. This chain connects TRBV29-1 to TRBJ1-2; possible D gene TRBD1, 5 bases. This CDR3 region has 13 residues. Trimming removed 3 bases from V and 1 base from J, with 9 bases in between. Germline values: CDR1 SQVTM, CDR2 ANQGSEA. CDR3 sequence: CSVEGDRNYGYTF. CDR3 DNA sequence: TGCAGCGTTGAGGGGGACCGTAACTATGGCTACACCTTC. The whole variable domain, remainder taken from reference TRBV29-1 and TRBJ1-2, is SAVISQKPSRDICQRGTSLTIQCQVDSQVTMMFWYRQQPGQSLTLIATANQGSEATYESGFVIDKFPISRPNLTFSTLTVSNMSPEDSSIYLCSVEGDRNYGYTFGSGTRLTVV.

This clonotype was seen a few times. The junction and the germline gene differ at one end; a read error may be behind it. CDR3 amino acids: CASSAGTNTGELFF. For the CDR3, the DNA is TGTGCTAGCAGTGCCGGGACAAACACCGGGGAGCTGTTTTTT. The rearrangement links TRBV7-7 to TRBJ2-2; D possibly corresponds to TRBD1 (6 bases). From germline, CDR1 is SSHAT and CDR2 FNYEAQ (reference sequence). This CDR3 spans 14 amino acids.

This clonotype was counted at least ten times. V and J are TRBV29-1 and TRBJ2-1; the match to TRBD2 covers 9 bases. CDR1 is SQVTM and CDR2 is ANQGSEA in the germline V gene. After removal of 0 bases from V and 3 bases from J, the junction contained 12 bases not matched to a gene. The CDR3 sequence is 18 residues long. The CDR3 DNA follows: TGCAGCGTTGAAGAGATTGATATTAGCGGGGGTGTCTACAATGAGCAGTTCTTC. Its protein is CSVEEIDISGGVYNEQFF.

The chain carries TRBV20-1 and TRBJ1-5, with 7 bases identical to TRBD1. This CDR3 comprises 14 residues. CDR1 is DFQATT and CDR2 is SNEGSKA in the germline V gene (reference sequence). V gave up 6 bases and J gave up 4 bases; unmatched junction bases: 9. The CDR3, as DNA: TGCAGTGCCACCAGAGGGACAGCGAATCAGCCCCAGCATTTT. Amino acids: CSATRGTANQPQHF.

Concerning this clonotype itself: This may be a read error: a much more frequent sequence differs by one nucleotide. The CDR3: CAISESGGAYEQCF. As DNA, the CDR3 is TGTGCCATCAGTGAGTCGGGGGGTGCCTACGAGCAGTGCTTC. V and J are TRBV10-3 and TRBJ2-7; weak D call: TRBD2 (6 bases). The CDR3 runs 14 residues. Looked up from germline, CDR1 is ENHRY and CDR2 is SYGVKD.

As for this clonotype: A much larger clone lies one base from this, so it may be a read error. This chain connects TRBV29-1 to TRBJ2-7; 9 bases align to TRBD2. The CDR3 length is 14 residues. V lost 5 bases to trimming and J lost 5 bases; unmatched junction nucleotides: 10. Germline CDR1 SQVTM, CDR2 ANQGSEA. The CDR3 DNA reads TGCAGCGTTAAACTAGCGGGCCGAACCAACGAGCAGTACTTC. The encoded protein is CSVKLAGRTNEQYF.

This chain connects TRBV6-5 to TRBJ2-5, with D perhaps assigned TRBD1 or TRBD2 (5 bases each). The CDR3 is 16 amino acids. Germline V lookup: CDR1 MNHEY, CDR2 SVGAGI. The CDR3 coding sequence is TGTTCCGGCAGTTACCCGCTTAATGAGGGGCAAGAGACCCAGTACTTC. Its protein is CSGSYPLNEGQETQYF.

V usage is TRBV11-2 and J usage is TRBJ2-1, with 8 positions matching TRBD2. There are 17 residues in the CDR3. V lost 1 base and J lost 7; bases outside the gene matches: 12. The germline V gene has CDR1 SGHAT and CDR2 FQNNGV. This CDR3 is CASSLVRYGRASNEQFF. The CDR3 DNA sequence: TGTGCCAGCAGCTTAGTTCGTTACGGGAGGGCCTCTAATGAGCAGTTCTTC.

Points on this clonotype: Being one base from a much bigger clone, this may be a read error. J is TRBJ2-7 and V is TRBV29-1; perhaps TRBD1 as D (6 bases). V was cut by 5 bases and J by 9 bases, with 14 bases left in between. Germline assignment: CDR1 SQVTM and CDR2 ANQGSEA. This CDR3 is 11 amino acids long. This chain's CDR3 is CSVSTGRGQYF. The CDR3 nucleotides are TGCAGCGTTAGCACAGGGCGAGGGCAGTACTTC.

Comments on this clonotype: A much bigger clone sits one base away, suggesting this may be a read error. The chain is built from TRBV6-5 and TRBJ2-5; possibly TRBD1 or TRBD2 for D (6 bases each). V lost 5 bases to trimming and J lost 9 bases, with 13 bases between them. This CDR3 is 12 amino acids long. Germline CDR1 and CDR2: MNHEY and SVGAGI. CDR3 region: CASSPTGGPQYF. In DNA form, the CDR3 reads TGTGCCAGCAGTCCCACTGGGGGGCCCCAGTACTTC.

A word on this clonotype: One end of the junction varies from germline; a read error may be responsible. The chain uses TRBV10-3 and TRBJ2-2; TRBD2 aligns across 7 bases. The V gene's germline CDR1 is ENHRY and CDR2 SYGVKD. This CDR3 has 18 amino acids. The CDR3 region has the DNA TGTACCATCAGTGAGCGGGGATCCGGACCTACGAACGCCTGGGAGCTGTTTTTT. Protein: CTISERGSGPTNAWELFF.